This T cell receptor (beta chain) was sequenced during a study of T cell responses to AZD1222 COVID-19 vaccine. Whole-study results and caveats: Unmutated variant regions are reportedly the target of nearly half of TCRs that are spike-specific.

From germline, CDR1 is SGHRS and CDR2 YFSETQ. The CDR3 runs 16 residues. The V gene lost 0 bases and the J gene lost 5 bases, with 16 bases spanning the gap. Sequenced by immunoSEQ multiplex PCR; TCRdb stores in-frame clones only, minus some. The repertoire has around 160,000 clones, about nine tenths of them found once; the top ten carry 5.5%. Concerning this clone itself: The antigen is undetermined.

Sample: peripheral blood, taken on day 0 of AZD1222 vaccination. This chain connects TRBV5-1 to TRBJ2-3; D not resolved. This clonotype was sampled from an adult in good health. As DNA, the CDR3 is TGCGCCAGCAGCTTGGGGACCATCGGCGGTCTAGATACGCAGTATTTT. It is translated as CASSLGTIGGLDTQYF. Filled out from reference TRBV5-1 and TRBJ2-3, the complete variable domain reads KAGVTQTPRYLIKTRGQQVTLSCSPISGHRSVSWYQQTPGQGLQFLFEYFSETQRNKGNFPGRFSGRQFSNSRSEMNVSTLELGDSALYLCASSLGTIGGLDTQYFGPGTRLTVL.